The sequence of this T cell receptor (beta chain) was determined in a study of T-cell memory formation after mild COVID-19. Whole-study context: TCR clusters were largely donor specific.

Trimming left V 0 bases short and J 4 bases short, with 12 bases between. CDR1 is SGHRS, CDR2 YFSETQ, per germline. This CDR3 contains 15 residues. Overall study findings and caveats: While clones contracting from day 15 to 85 were balanced between CD4 and CD8, later expanders leaned CD4+. Researchers report contracting CD4+ clones mostly in CM and EM, with CD8+ clones in EMRA.

5'RACE with constant-segment primers built TCRalpha and TCRbeta cDNA libraries with UMIs. TCRdb fed the 5' RACE reads into MiXCR, producing one record per CDR3 protein. Among about 270,000 distinct CDR3 sequences, 15% to 20% were seen once, and the ten largest hold 23%. This clonotype showed up just a few times. Its antigen is unknown. J is TRBJ2-3 and V is TRBV5-1; tentatively, D is TRBD2 (7 bases). The sequenced material came from PBMCs or a T cell subset sorted from them (not recorded which). This sequence originates from a man aged 18 to 29 who had mild COVID-19 (a few samples of this study predate the infection). Cell type and time point are not known. CDR3 bases: TGCGCCAGCAGCTTGGCAGGGAGGGGGTCAGATACGCAGTATTTT. Translation: CASSLAGRGSDTQYF.